This T cell receptor beta chain originates from a study of T cell responses to AZD1222 COVID-19 vaccine. Study results and caveats: Rises in breadth and depth of Spike-specific TCRs came after two AZD1222 doses. The donor group comprised mostly white British people and more females; the analysis possibly underestimated clonal diversity.

Here immunoSEQ multiplex PCR was the method, and the copy in TCRdb shows in-frame clones only, minus some. In the table there are some 150,000 clones, roughly 90% of which are singletons. Trimming shortened V by 7 bases and J by 3 bases, and 17 bases separated the two germline ends. Germline V gives CDR1 SQVTM, CDR2 ANQGSEA. This CDR3 has 14 amino acids. Comments on this clone: What it recognizes is unknown.

The sequence was collected from an adult in good health. This sample comprised peripheral blood, obtained on day 0 of AZD1222 vaccination. V usage is TRBV29-1 and J usage is TRBJ2-3; TRBD2 might be the D (6 bases). This CDR3 reads CSGIGVAETDTQYF. DNA of the CDR3: TGCAGCGGAATCGGGGTAGCGGAAACAGATACGCAGTATTTT.